Presented here are 18 T cell receptor beta chains from one specimen sequenced in a study of blood T cell repertoires in COVID-19. Only in-frame clones appear in the TCRdb table, and some are missing; sequencing was by immunoSEQ multiplex PCR. The table lists about 260,000 clones, just under 90% of them singletons, with about 4% in the top ten. Material: peripheral blood. The receptors were sampled from a woman aged 40 to 55 with acute or convalescent COVID-19.

The V and J genes are TRBV7-2 and TRBJ2-7, with D maybe TRBD2 (6 bases). There are 14 residues in the CDR3. Trimming removed 1 base from V and 3 bases from J, with 10 bases in between. CDR1 is SGHTA and CDR2 is FQGNSA in the germline V gene. DNA of the CDR3: TGTGCCAGCAGCTTAGTCGCGGGAAACTACGAGCAGTACGTC. Translating gives CASSLVAGNYEQYV.

The V gene is TRBV19, the J gene TRBJ1-2, with D maybe TRBD1 (5 bases). Trimming removed 5 bases from V and 0 bases from J, with 16 bases in between. This CDR3 region has 16 residues. The germline V gene has CDR1 LNHDA and CDR2 SQIVND (reference sequence). CDR3 bases: TGTGCCAGTAGTTCTATCTCAGGGATTTCTAACTATGGCTACACCTTC. It yields the protein CASSSISGISNYGYTF.

This clone was counted a single time. The chain uses TRBV5-1 and TRBJ2-1; 10 positions agree with TRBD1. CDR1 and CDR2 (germline): SGHRS, YFSETQ. The CDR3 covers 14 residues. V lost 6 bases, J lost 7 bases, and 7 bases stayed unmatched. The CDR3 coding sequence is TGCGCCAGCAACGGGGACAGGGGCTGGAATGAGCAGTTCTTC. Translating it yields CASNGDRGWNEQFF.

J is TRBJ2-7 and V is TRBV21-1; the D call in the table, TRBD1, was not verified against the DNA. TRBV21-1 is marked as a pseudogene. This CDR3 is built from 17 residues. This CDR3 is CASTSLLTGNHSYEQYV. The DNA of the CDR3 is TGTGCCAGCACCTCCCTCCTTACAGGTAACCACTCCTACGAGCAGTACGTC.

The chain recombines TRBV3-1 (or the pseudogene TRBV3-2) with TRBJ1-1, with D perhaps TRBD1 (5 bases). The CDR3 covers 14 residues. Trimming stripped 4 bases from V and 0 bases from J, with 9 bases between. Per germline, CDR1 LGHDT and CDR2 YNNKEL (reference sequence). CDR3 in amino acids: CASSPPGLNTEAFF. In DNA, the CDR3 is TGTGCCAGCAGCCCCCCAGGGTTGAACACTGAAGCTTTCTTT.

This chain links TRBV7-8 with TRBJ2-1; 7 nucleotides align to TRBD2. Germline CDR1 SGHVS, CDR2 FQNEAQ. With V trimmed by 1 base and J by 6 bases, 0 bases remained unmatched. This CDR3 is built from 13 residues. The CDR3 coding sequence is TGTGCCAGCAGCTTAGGACTAGCCAATGAGCAGTTCTTC. This encodes CASSLGLANEQFF.

The chain couples TRBV30 to TRBJ1-1; a weak D match, TRBD1 (6 bases). V was shortened by 2 bases and J by 8 bases, with 21 bases between the two germline ends. From germline, CDR1 is GTSNPN and CDR2 SVGIG (reference sequence). The CDR3 sequence is 15 residues long. CDR3 residues: CAWSRPGTTSREAFF. CDR3 sequence (DNA): TGTGCCTGGAGTAGACCCGGGACAACTTCCAGGGAAGCTTTCTTT.

This clone was counted a single time. This chain connects TRBV2 to TRBJ1-6; unclear D gene. V was cut by 5 bases and J by 1 base, with 9 bases left in between. The CDR3 runs 15 residues. From germline, CDR1 is SNHLY and CDR2 FYNNEI. As DNA, the CDR3 is TGTGCCAGCAGTTCCGGGGATTCCTATAATTCACCCCTCCACTTT. It translates to CASSSGDSYNSPLHF.

The chain combines TRBV7-9 with TRBJ1-2; D gene ambiguous. The V end was cut by 1 base, the J end by 5 bases, with 8 bases between. The CDR3 extends over 13 amino acids. Per germline, CDR1 SEHNR and CDR2 FQNEAQ (reference sequence). The CDR3 nucleotides are TGTGCCAGCAGCTTAGGTCAGACTTATGGCTACACCTTC. This encodes CASSLGQTYGYTF.

The genes are TRBV5-1 and TRBJ1-1, with D maybe TRBD1 (6 bases). The length of the CDR3 is 13 residues. V lost 2 bases and J lost 9, with 14 bases in between. The germline gives CDR1 SGHRS, CDR2 YFSETQ. CDR3 nucleotide sequence: TGCGCCAGCAGCTTCGAAAACAGGGATAAAGCTTTCTTT. Protein sequence: CASSFENRDKAFF. The full variable domain, its missing parts supplied by reference TRBV5-1 and TRBJ1-1, is KAGVTQTPRYLIKTRGQQVTLSCSPISGHRSVSWYQQTPGQGLQFLFEYFSETQRNKGNFPGRFSGRQFSNSRSEMNVSTLELGDSALYLCASSFENRDKAFFGQGTRLTVV.

V and J are TRBV19 and TRBJ1-1; 12 bases are a match to TRBD1. The CDR3 contains 17 residues. Germline lookup yields CDR1 LNHDA and CDR2 SQIVND (reference sequence). V trimming: 10 bases; J trimming: 1 base; junction bases outside the gene matches: 13. CDR3 nucleotide sequence: TGTGCCATAGGGACAGGGGGCATCCCCTACACGAACACTGAAGCTTTCTTT. Protein: CAIGTGGIPYTNTEAFF.

The genes are TRBV6-5 and TRBJ1-1; D uncertain. Trimming shortened V by 0 bases and J by 6 bases, and 8 bases separated the two germline ends. Germline V gives CDR1 MNHEY, CDR2 SVGAGI. This CDR3 region has 13 residues. CDR3 amino acids: CASSYSRASEAFF. CDR3 DNA sequence: TGTGCCAGCAGTTACTCGAGGGCCTCTGAAGCTTTCTTT.

This clone came up once. The rearrangement uses TRBV2 and TRBJ1-1; maybe TRBD1 (5 bases). Trimming left V 4 bases short and J 0 bases short, with 12 bases between. CDR3 size: 15 residues. Per germline, CDR1 SNHLY and CDR2 FYNNEI. This CDR3 reads CASSGGSHMNTEAFF. The CDR3 bases are TGTGCCAGCAGTGGGGGCAGCCATATGAACACTGAAGCTTTCTTT.

This chain uses TRBV24-1 with TRBJ2-4, with D perhaps TRBD2 (6 bases). Trimming pared 5 bases from V and 9 bases from J, leaving 7 bases between. This CDR3 comprises 11 residues. The V gene's germline CDR1 is KGHDR and CDR2 SFDVKD. The CDR3 here is CATSAGGIQYF. Here the CDR3 DNA reads TGTGCCACCAGTGCCGGGGGCATTCAGTACTTC.

The chain joins TRBV29-1 to TRBJ1-1; D possibly corresponds to TRBD1 (6 bases). The CDR3 is 13 amino acids. Trimming took off 4 bases at V and 4 bases at J, with 13 bases between the two ends. Germline CDR1 SQVTM, CDR2 ANQGSEA. This CDR3 reads CSVVRVGGTEAFF. The CDR3, as DNA: TGCAGCGTTGTAAGGGTAGGGGGCACTGAAGCTTTCTTT.

V and J are TRBV4-1 and TRBJ2-1; 9 bases match TRBD1. CDR1 and CDR2 (germline): MGHRA, YSYEKL. V lost 0 bases, J lost 7 bases, and 7 bases stayed unmatched. The CDR3 contains 16 residues. The CDR3 DNA follows: TGCGCCAGCAGCCAAGACCTAGGACAGGGGCGGAATGAGCAGTTCTTC. It encodes CASSQDLGQGRNEQFF.

The V call is TRBV29-1, the J call TRBJ1-1; D possibly corresponds to TRBD1 (5 bases). Trimming pared 3 bases from V and 4 bases from J, leaving 12 bases between. Germline values: CDR1 SQVTM, CDR2 ANQGSEA. The CDR3 is 13 amino acids. The CDR3 DNA follows: TGCAGCGTTGAGTTAGACAGTGTCACTGAAGCTTTCTTT. Translated: CSVELDSVTEAFF.

The V call is TRBV24-1, the J call TRBJ2-1, with D perhaps TRBD2 (6 bases). Looked up from germline, CDR1 is KGHDR and CDR2 is SFDVKD. This CDR3 has 13 residues. V lost 12 bases, J lost 7 bases, and 18 bases lay in between. The CDR3 region is CASSGRQVNEQFF. In DNA, the CDR3 is TGTGCCTCTTCAGGGAGGCAGGTGAATGAGCAGTTCTTC.